The next 20 T cell receptor beta chains were all read from a single sample in a study of T cells in Graves' hyperthyroidism and ophthalmopathy. Researchers amplified the TCR beta CDR3 regions from RNA transcripts. Primed by the HTBI set, a first-round RT-PCR was run on the TCR CDR3. TCRdb re-called the multiplex PCR reads through MiXCR, storing one row per CDR3 protein. Among a few hundred thousand distinct CDR3 sequences listed, 14% were seen once. Source material: blood. The receptor set was obtained from a woman in her thirties or forties with Graves' hyperthyroidism.

The V call is TRBV6-1, the J call TRBJ2-2; tentative D call: TRBD1 (5 bases). The CDR3 runs 13 residues. The germline CDR1 and CDR2 sequences are MNHNS and SASEGT. Trimming shortened V by 7 bases and J by 4 bases, and 10 bases separated the two germline ends. The CDR3 sequence: CASMAGPTGELFF. Written as DNA, the CDR3 is TGTGCCAGCATGGCAGGGCCCACCGGGGAGCTGTTTTTT.

This chain joins TRBV28 and TRBJ2-5; D unresolved. V was trimmed by 4 bases and J by 2 bases, leaving 11 bases between them. This CDR3 is 14 amino acids long. The germline gives CDR1 MDHEN, CDR2 SYDVKM. The CDR3 here is CASSSLVVQETQYF. The DNA of the CDR3 is TGTGCCAGCAGTTCCCTCGTAGTACAAGAGACCCAGTACTTC.

This clonotype was detected ten times or more. The V gene is TRBV10-2, the J gene TRBJ2-1; D may be TRBD2 (6 bases). V was shortened by 6 bases and J by 0 bases, with 15 bases between the two germline ends. This CDR3 region has 16 residues. Germline CDR1 WSHSY, CDR2 SAAADI. The DNA of the CDR3 is TGCGCCAGCAGGAAGGAGGGTCTCTTCTCCTACAATGAGCAGTTCTTC. Amino acid sequence: CASRKEGLFSYNEQFF.

This clonotype was detected only a few times. The chain uses TRBV3-1 and TRBJ2-7, with 7 bases identical to TRBD2. This CDR3 is built from 17 residues. V shed 4 bases, J shed 1 base, and the junction held 13 bases outside the gene matches. CDR1 and CDR2 from the germline V gene are LGHDT and YNNKEL (reference sequence). The DNA of the CDR3 is TGTGCCAGCAGCCGACTAGCCCGGGGGGAGGGTTCCTACGAGCAGTACTTC. Protein product: CASSRLARGEGSYEQYF.

This clonotype was seen ten or more times. The CDR3 loop is CASSELARTEAFF. The CDR3 DNA reads as TGTGCCAGCAGTGAACTTGCGAGGACTGAAGCTTTCTTT. The V and J genes are TRBV6-1 and TRBJ1-1; D is unclear. The V gene's germline CDR1 is MNHNS and CDR2 SASEGT. With 2 bases removed from V and 5 bases from J, the gap between germline ends came to 9 bases. This CDR3 is built from 13 residues.

This clonotype has only a few counts. The genes are TRBV6-1 and TRBJ2-7; 8 nucleotides match TRBD2. The germline CDR1 and CDR2 sequences are MNHNS and SASEGT. After removal of 10 bases from V and 6 bases from J, the junction contained 14 bases not matched to a gene. The CDR3 loop spans 14 amino acids. The CDR3 DNA reads TGTGCCACTCAGCCAGCGGGAGCCTTCGGCGAGCAGTACTTC. Residues: CATQPAGAFGEQYF.

In its sample, this clonotype was seen many times. The V and J genes are TRBV18 and TRBJ1-1; D might be TRBD1 (6 bases). V was shortened by 3 bases and J by 2 bases, with 16 bases between the two germline ends. Germline CDR1 KGHSH, CDR2 LQKENI. This CDR3 contains 16 residues. DNA for the CDR3: TGTGCCAGCTCACCTTCTAACAGACAGGAAAACACTGAAGCTTTCTTT. It codes for CASSPSNRQENTEAFF.

Turning to this clonotype: One end of the junction does not line up with germline, which may come from a read error. This chain uses TRBV27 with TRBJ2-7; no clear D gene. CDR3 length: 13 amino acids. Per germline, CDR1 MNHEY and CDR2 SMNVEV (reference sequence). CDR3 region: CASGLWGTGEQYF. The CDR3 nucleotides read TGTGCCAGCGGTTTGTGGGGAACTGGCGAGCAGTACTTC.

This chain joins TRBV4-1 and TRBJ2-3; D remains unclear. Trimming took off 1 base at V and 5 bases at J, with 10 bases between the two ends. The V gene's germline CDR1 is MGHRA and CDR2 YSYEKL. The CDR3 loop spans 14 amino acids. The CDR3 coding sequence is TGCGCCAGCAGCCAAGTTGGAGTACTAGATACGCAGTATTTT. Protein: CASSQVGVLDTQYF.

This clonotype was observed at least ten times. The rearrangement links TRBV6-1 to TRBJ1-2; possible D gene TRBD1, 5 bases. This CDR3 comprises 13 residues. The germline gives CDR1 MNHNS, CDR2 SASEGT. V lost 6 bases to trimming and J lost 4 bases, with 12 bases between them. The CDR3 nucleotides are TGTGCCAGCAGGGACCTTGGGGGCTATGGCTACACCTTC. Its protein is CASRDLGGYGYTF.

The chain joins TRBV6-4 to TRBJ2-7, with 13 bases matching TRBD2. The germline V gene has CDR1 MRHNA and CDR2 SNTAGT. The V gene end was trimmed by 6 bases and the J gene end by 6 bases; junction bases not matched to a gene: 8. The CDR3 extends over 15 amino acids. The CDR3 coding sequence is TGTGCCAGCAGCGCGGGACTAGCGGGATGGGGCGAGCAGTACTTC. Translation gives CASSAGLAGWGEQYF.

This clonotype came up a few times. The chain has TRBV12-5 and TRBJ2-4; D remains unclear. Germline CDR1 reads LGHNT; CDR2 reads FRNRAP. V was pared by 3 bases and J by 9 bases, with 18 bases between. The CDR3 is 15 amino acids. This CDR3 reads CASGFRFRRQCIQYF. The CDR3 DNA is TGTGCTAGTGGTTTCCGGTTCCGTAGGCAGTGCATTCAGTACTTC.

The table lists this clonotype with many counts. The chain uses TRBV4-1 and TRBJ2-7; 13 nucleotides line up with TRBD2. V lost 4 bases and J lost 5; bases outside the gene matches: 5. Germline values: CDR1 MGHRA, CDR2 YSYEKL. This CDR3 is 15 amino acids long. The CDR3 bases are TGCGCCAGCAGCCTCCTAGGACTAGCGGGAGACGAGCAGTACTTC. Residues: CASSLLGLAGDEQYF.

Ten or more counts support this clonotype. The chain employs TRBV6-5 and TRBJ2-3, with D perhaps matching TRBD2 (5 bases). Per germline, CDR1 MNHEY and CDR2 SVGAGI. The CDR3 is 14 residues long. Trimming pared 9 bases from V and 3 bases from J, leaving 16 bases between. CDR3 in DNA: TGTGCCAGTCTTCTCCTAGCTCCGACAGATACGCAGTATTTT. Its protein product is CASLLLAPTDTQYF.

This clonotype was seen repeatedly, ten times or more. The CDR3: CASRPKDGPYEQYF. The CDR3 DNA sequence: TGTGCCAGCAGACCAAAGGACGGGCCCTACGAGCAGTACTTC. J is TRBJ2-7 and V is TRBV6-2 or TRBV6-3, with D unclear. From germline, CDR1 is MNHEY and CDR2 SVGEGT. V gave up 6 bases and J gave up 2 bases, with 14 bases separating them. This CDR3 is 14 amino acids long.

This clonotype was counted ten times or more. The chain has TRBV7-8 and TRBJ1-3; D may be TRBD1 (6 bases). The CDR3 totals 16 residues. Germline CDR1 SGHVS, CDR2 FQNEAQ. V gave up 5 bases and J gave up 2 bases, with 16 bases separating them. The CDR3 DNA is TGTGCCAGCAGCGGAAGAACGGGACACCCTGGAAACACCATATATTTT. The encoded protein is CASSGRTGHPGNTIYF. The variable domain in full, with the rest retrieved from reference TRBV7-8 and TRBJ1-3, is GAGVSQSPRYKVAKRGQDVALRCDPISGHVSLFWYQQALGQGPEFLTYFQNEAQLDKSGLPSDRFFAERPEGSVSTLKIQRTQQEDSAVYLCASSGRTGHPGNTIYFGEGSWLTVV.

This clonotype has at least ten counts. V gene TRBV11-2 combines with J gene TRBJ1-1; 11 bases are a match to TRBD1. With V trimmed by 0 bases and J by 11 bases, 5 bases remained unmatched. The germline CDR1 and CDR2 sequences are SGHAT and FQNNGV. This CDR3 comprises 14 residues. Here the CDR3 DNA reads TGTGCCAGCAGCTTAGATCGGGACAGGGGGAATGCTTTCTTT. This gives the protein CASSLDRDRGNAFF.

This clonotype was picked up many times. The gene calls are TRBV13 and TRBJ2-3; the match to TRBD1 covers 9 bases. Germline lookup yields CDR1 PRHDT and CDR2 FYEKMQ (reference sequence). V lost 3 bases, J lost 3 bases, and 1 base stayed unmatched. CDR3 size: 14 residues. Here the CDR3 DNA reads TGTGCCAGCAGCTTTGGGACAGGGACAGATACGCAGTATTTT. Translating gives CASSFGTGTDTQYF.

This clonotype was counted ten times or more. The chain uses TRBV7-8 and TRBJ2-3; TRBD2 agrees at 12 bases. The V and J ends lost 5 bases and 2 bases, in that order; junction bases with no gene match: 8. The CDR3 runs 17 residues. The germline CDR1 and CDR2 sequences are SGHVS and FQNEAQ. CDR3 coding DNA: TGTGCCAGCAGCACCCCGACTAGCGGGAGTTCCACAGATACGCAGTATTTT. Translating gives CASSTPTSGSSTDTQYF.

This clonotype was observed a handful of times. The chain is built from TRBV7-9 and TRBJ2-5; D call uncertain. CDR1 is SEHNR, CDR2 FQNEAQ, per germline (reference sequence). The CDR3 consists of 12 residues. Trimming removed 5 bases at V and 5 bases at J, with 9 bases between. Here the CDR3 DNA reads TGTGCCAGCAGCCGCCCGATGGAGACCCAGTACTTC. This encodes CASSRPMETQYF.